This is a list of T cell receptor beta chains from one sample in a study of blood T cell repertoires in COVID-19. Sequencing used immunoSEQ multiplex PCR; TCRdb keeps in-frame clones, though not all of them. Here the sample spans about 48,000 clones, roughly 77% being singletons. Source material: peripheral blood. Source of these receptors: a human donor with active or convalescent COVID-19. The donor label of this sample is uncertain. CDR3s include the opening cysteine and the closing phenylalanine or tryptophan. Fields, in order: clone size, J gene, D gene, V gene, CDR3 protein, CDR3 DNA. A D gene is named only where the DNA matches it firmly. The listing skips clone size in some rows; elsewhere it reads once, few, many or a size class.

>.|TRBJ2-1|.|TRBV15
CATSRASGRGQQFF
TGTGCCACCAGCAGAGCCTCGGGCAGGGGACAGCAGTTCTTC
>.|TRBJ2-5|TRBD2|TRBV24-1
CATSDSGRGVHKTQYF
TGTGCCACCAGTGATTCCGGGCGGGGGGTCCACAAGACCCAGTACTTC
>.|TRBJ2-2|.|TRBV10-1
CASSESYGGGNTGELFF
TGCGCCAGCAGTGAGTCGTATGGGGGAGGGAACACCGGGGAGCTGTTTTTT
>few|TRBJ1-6|TRBD1|TRBV14
CASPSTGASSYNSPLHF
TGTGCCAGCCCTTCGACAGGGGCGAGCTCCTATAATTCACCCCTCCACTTT
>.|TRBJ1-5|.|TRBV27
CASRPTTGTINQPQHF
TGTGCCAGCAGGCCCACTACAGGGACCATCAATCAGCCCCAGCATTTT
>.|TRBJ1-5|.|TRBV12-3/TRBV12-4
CASSYGGGQPQHF
TGTGCCAGCAGTTACGGGGGGGGACAGCCCCAGCATTTT
>.|TRBJ2-5|TRBD2|TRBV6-5
CASSKREGPQTQYF
TGTGCCAGCAGCAAGCGGGAGGGCCCCCAGACCCAGTACTTC
>.|TRBJ2-3|.|TRBV21-1
CASSKEPLAGCRTDTQYF
TGTGCCAGCAGCAAAGAGCCACTAGCGGGATGTCGAACAGATACGCAGTATTTT
>.|TRBJ2-6|TRBD2|TRBV6-1
CASSEILREGFGGANVLTF
TGTGCCAGCAGTGAAATACTCCGGGAGGGCTTCGGCGGGGCCAACGTCCTGACTTTC
>.|TRBJ2-7|TRBD2|TRBV9
CASSLTSGSSYEQYF
TGTGCCAGCAGCCTGACTAGCGGGTCCTCCTACGAGCAGTACTTC
>.|TRBJ1-6|.|TRBV19
CASSLSWAVNSPLHF
TGTGCCAGTAGCCTCTCGTGGGCCGTCAATTCACCCCTCCACTTT
>few|TRBJ1-4|.|TRBV4-2
CASSQEGTGTGEKLFF
TGTGCCAGCAGCCAAGAAGGAACGGGGACTGGGGAAAAACTGTTTTTT
>.|TRBJ2-3|TRBD2|TRBV10-2
CASSALAGGQGGTDTQYF
TGCGCCAGCAGTGCACTAGCGGGAGGGCAAGGCGGCACAGATACGCAGTATTTT
>.|TRBJ1-1|.|TRBV30
CAWSGNWGVNTEAFF
TGTGCCTGGAGTGGCAATTGGGGGGTAAACACTGAAGCTTTCTTT
>.|TRBJ1-1|.|TRBV6-5
CASSYGGQGGSTEAFF
TGTGCCAGCAGTTACGGGGGTCAGGGAGGGAGCACTGAAGCTTTCTTT
>few|TRBJ1-5|.|TRBV19
CASGEAGQYQPQHF
TGTGCCAGTGGGGAGGCCGGGCAATATCAGCCCCAGCATTTT
>few|TRBJ1-2|.|TRBV2
CASVTRQPHYGYTF
TGTGCCAGCGTAACCCGACAGCCTCACTATGGCTACACCTTC
>.|TRBJ1-1|.|TRBV5-1
CASSLLGEAGEAFF
TGCGCCAGCAGCTTGCTGGGCGAAGCGGGTGAAGCTTTCTTT
>.|TRBJ2-1|.|TRBV6-1
CASSEASEAYNEQFF
TGTGCCAGCAGTGAAGCTAGTGAGGCATACAATGAGCAGTTCTTC
>.|TRBJ1-2|.|TRBV2
CASSAAGVGGYTF
TGTGCCAGCAGTGCGGCGGGGGTAGGAGGCTACACCTTC
>.|TRBJ2-7|.|TRBV11-2
CASSNPVEGLYEQYF
TGTGCCAGCAGCAACCCCGTCGAGGGCCTATACGAGCAGTACTTC
>few|TRBJ1-2|.|TRBV11-2
CASSLAGGWGDGYTF
TGTGCCAGCAGCTTAGCCGGGGGATGGGGCGATGGCTACACCTTC
>.|TRBJ2-7|TRBD1|TRBV19
CASSSGGQRTYEQYF
TGTGCCAGTAGTTCAGGGGGACAGCGGACTTACGAGCAGTACTTC
>.|TRBJ2-7|.|TRBV20-1
CSASTTGSLYEQYF
TGCAGTGCTAGTACTACAGGGTCTCTCTACGAGCAGTACTTC
>.|TRBJ1-5|TRBD1|TRBV19
CASSSPGQHSNQPQHF
TGTGCCAGTAGTTCACCGGGACAGCATAGCAATCAGCCCCAGCATTTT
>.|TRBJ2-2|.|TRBV28
CASSLIRGATGELFF
TGTGCCAGCAGTTTAATACGGGGGGCGACCGGGGAGCTGTTTTTT
>.|TRBJ1-6|.|TRBV6-1
CASSETPGRNSPLHF
TGTGCCAGCAGTGAAACTCCAGGGCGTAATTCACCCCTCCACTTT
>.|TRBJ2-1|.|TRBV18
CASSPRSTGYSPSNEQFF
TGTGCCAGCTCACCACGGTCCACGGGATACTCCCCCAGCAATGAGCAGTTCTTC
>.|TRBJ2-1|TRBD1|TRBV18
CASSPGQGTGEQFF
TGTGCCAGCTCACCCGGACAGGGAACCGGTGAGCAGTTCTTC
>.|TRBJ2-7|TRBD2|TRBV29-1
CSVGPGGGEQYF
TGCAGCGTTGGACCCGGGGGGGGCGAGCAGTACTTC
>.|TRBJ1-1|.|TRBV6-5
CASSSMGASNTEAFF
TGTGCCAGCAGTTCCATGGGGGCCTCGAACACTGAAGCTTTCTTT
>.|TRBJ1-6|TRBD1|TRBV30
CAYDRAPYNSPLHF
TGTGCCTACGACAGGGCGCCTTATAATTCACCCCTCCACTTT
>few|TRBJ1-6|.|TRBV25-1
CASAFPGPYSPLHF
TGTGCCAGCGCATTTCCAGGGCCTTATTCACCCCTCCACTTT